One T cell receptor (beta chain) is described in this entry. The sample holds one count of this clone. The antigen this receptor binds is unknown. Per-nucleotide qualities are absent, and no much larger clonotype sits a single base away. Reading from cysteine to phenylalanine, the CDR3 counts 19 amino acids. The read is trimmed to its CDR3 DNA, 57 bases read in frame from base 1. Donors were healthy HIV-negative adults with no recently reported acute infections or vaccinations. Every donor was a Caucasian adult residing in Nashville, Tennessee, USA. CD4+ T cells were enriched by magnetic negative selection, after which naive cells were positively selected on CD45RA and the negative fraction was taken as the memory subset. After blood collection by leukapheresis, PBMCs were isolated using Ficoll-Histopaque density gradient centrifugation and then cryopreserved in the vapor phase of liquid nitrogen. Analytical flow cytometry was used to check the purity and quantity of every magnetically sorted T cell population. From each sorted fraction, genomic DNA was isolated and quantified by UV absorbance on a Nanodrop 2000c.

This entry comes from a study of shared clonotypes between healthy human individuals (dated by TCRdb to 2018 to 2020). About the study as a whole: The cohort included a few men and a couple of women between 18 and 49 years of age. Between about 0.9 and 8.9 billion PBMCs per donor were obtained by leukapheresis. For each donor, CD4 naive and CD4 memory were each given three plates, CD8 naive was given two plates, and CD8 memory was given one plate. Different laboratories and diverse techniques were used to prepare libraries and sequence TCR repertoires, to increase sequencing depth and limit assay-specific biases. To estimate repertoire size and how much clonotypes are shared between individuals, the study performed deep sequencing of blood TCR repertoires from roughly five healthy adults.

Using the deep immunoSEQ assay, multiplex PCR amplified TCR CDR3 regions from genomic DNA. Genomic DNA extracted from each cell subset was distributed evenly over all wells of several immunoSEQ 96-well plates, and each plate served as one replicate. For sorted subsets, 200 to 250 ng genomic DNA, equal to tens of thousands of T cell genomes, was loaded into each replicate PCR. Purified libraries were quantified with a Qubit 3.0 fluorometer, sized on a Bioanalyzer 2100, and re-quantified with the KAPA Library Quantification kit. Every immunoSEQ 96-well plate was sequenced on a dedicated single-read 150-cycle Illumina NextSeq 550 flow cell. The paper's data handling went like this. Because only junctional sequences without quality scores were contained in the immunoSEQ output, filtering matching that applied to full-length reads could not be performed. Sequences were annotated with PyIR, a Python wrapper for IgBLAST v1.9, and V/J genes and CDR3 were assigned using IMGT germline references. Reads were removed for weak V/J assignments (E-value above 1e-6), missing CDR3, stop codons, out-of-frame junctions, or ambiguous translated residues. V3J clonotypes were defined as sequences sharing the same inferred V gene, J gene, and CDR3 amino acid sequence. To compute the percentage overlap between repertoires, the number of shared unique clonotypes was divided by the size of the smaller repertoire. Repertoire richness was assessed with RTK rarefaction, the Chao1 estimator, and Recon v2.1 estimates of unobserved clonotypes. Generation probabilities for all TCRbeta clonotypes obtained by the gDNA method from a handful of donors were computed using OLGA. As stored in TCRdb, this immuneACCESS dataset retains in-frame rearrangements with V and J assigned. A fraction of the clones does not appear; measured against another copy, unresolved V genes explain less than half of the discrepancy, and the remainder lacks a known reason. V and J calls and clone size follow that table, whereas D and trimming were derived from the DNA. Within this sample are 2,500,000 or so clones, with about 90% of them counted one time only. About 0.36% of the sample is taken by the ten largest.

What the study reported, not specific to this receptor: Incomplete sequencing was indicated by rarefaction of sorted-subset datasets, despite the large sequencing depth. Only blood was sampled, and tissue TCR repertoires likely differ from those in blood. Clonotypes shared by all four sorted-subset donors showed higher generation probabilities than non-shared clonotypes. Based on pairwise subsampling, the degree of clonotype sharing among donors was expected to be affected by sequencing depth. Naive subsets generally had larger estimated clonotype richness than memory subsets. The small number of donors limited the genetic and exposure-history diversity represented. Sharing across a few donors was observed for roughly 5.4% of naive CD4, 3% to 3.5% of naive CD8, 2% to 2.5% of memory CD4, and around 0.4% of memory CD8 clonotypes.

The chain is assembled from TRBV12-2 and TRBJ1-1; TRBD1 is taken as the D call from the table, unchecked against the DNA. TRBV12-2 is a documented pseudogene. Material for sequencing was naive CD4+ T cells from PBMCs. The cell subset or site tag for this specimen amounts to: CD45RA+ positively selected. This TCR was recovered from a man aged 18 to 29 in good health. Some clones in this sample may be carry-over from other donors' samples. This receptor has the CDR3 CASRLAGSGQGIMNTEAFF. The DNA sequence is given as TGTGCAAGTCGCTTAGCGGGATCAGGACAGGGAATTATGAACACTGAAGCTTTCTTT.